This T cell receptor (beta chain) was observed in a study of T cells expressing NK-cell markers. Study outcomes and limitations: Dominant NKG2C+ clonotype frequencies of roughly 1.0-7.5% of CD8+ T cells were measured in about 6 donors.

The TCR beta cDNA came from 5'RACE template switching with UMIs. TCRdb re-called the 5' RACE reads and catalogs CDR3 proteins one per entry, DNA excluded. The table lists 300,000 to 500,000 distinct CDR3 sequences. The CDR3 extends over 12 amino acids. Germline V gene sequence: CDR1 KGHSH, CDR2 LQKENI. Turning to this clonotype: Its target is not known.

The chain combines TRBV18 with TRBJ2-7. The clonotype comes from a woman aged 50 to 60 in good health. The sample was blood T cells: a sorted CD56 or NKG2C T cell subset, CD4+ or CD8+ T cells, or bulk PBMC T cells (not recorded which). This CDR3 is CASSPLEDEQYF.